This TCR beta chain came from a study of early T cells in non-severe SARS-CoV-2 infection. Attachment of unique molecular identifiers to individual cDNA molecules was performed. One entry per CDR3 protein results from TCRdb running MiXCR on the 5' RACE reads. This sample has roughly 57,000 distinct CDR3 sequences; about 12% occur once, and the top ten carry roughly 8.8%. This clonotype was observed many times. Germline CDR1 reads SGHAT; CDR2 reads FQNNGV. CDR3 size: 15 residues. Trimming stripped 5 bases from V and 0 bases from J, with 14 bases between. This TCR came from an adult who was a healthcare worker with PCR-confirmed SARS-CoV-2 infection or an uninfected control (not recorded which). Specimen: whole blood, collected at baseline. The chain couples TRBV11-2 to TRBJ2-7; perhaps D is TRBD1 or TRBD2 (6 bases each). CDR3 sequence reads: CASSPPGAGSYEQYF. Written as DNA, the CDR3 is TGTGCCAGCAGCCCGCCGGGGGCAGGCTCCTACGAGCAGTACTTC. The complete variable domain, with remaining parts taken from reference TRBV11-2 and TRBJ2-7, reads EAGVAQSPRYKIIEKRQSVAFWCNPISGHATLYWYQQILGQGPKLLIQFQNNGVVDDSQLPKDRFSAERLKGVDSTLKIQPAKLEDSAVYLCASSPPGAGSYEQYFGPGTRLTVT.